This TCR beta chain was identified during a study of shared clonotypes between healthy human individuals. Notes on the study in general: Rarefaction gave evidence that sorted-subset sequencing remained incomplete despite large depth. Naive CD4 clonotypes overlapped across a handful of donors at 4.5% to 5.5%.

CD45RO-negative, CCR7-selected cells formed the naive CD8 fraction, which excluded terminally differentiated effector memory CD45RA+ cells. Healthy HIV-negative adults without recent acute infections or vaccinations served as donors. Adult Caucasians living in Nashville, Tennessee made up all of the donors. To note about this clone: Its antigen is not known.

Here immunoSEQ multiplex PCR was the method, and the copy in TCRdb shows in-frame clones only, minus some. This sample yields about 580,000 clones, of which roughly 98% are seen a single time; around 0.3% belongs to the top ten. Trimming shortened V by 4 bases and J by 4 bases, and 3 bases separated the two germline ends. CDR3 size: 10 residues. The chain is built from TRBV5-3 and TRBJ2-7; D gene ambiguous. TRBV5-3 is sorted into the ORF group, with uncertain function. The sequencing input was naive CD8+ T cells sorted from blood. The origin of this receptor is a man aged 30 to 39 in good health. Written as DNA, the CDR3 is TGTGCCAGAAGCCGGTACGAGCAGTACTTC. This encodes CARSRYEQYF.